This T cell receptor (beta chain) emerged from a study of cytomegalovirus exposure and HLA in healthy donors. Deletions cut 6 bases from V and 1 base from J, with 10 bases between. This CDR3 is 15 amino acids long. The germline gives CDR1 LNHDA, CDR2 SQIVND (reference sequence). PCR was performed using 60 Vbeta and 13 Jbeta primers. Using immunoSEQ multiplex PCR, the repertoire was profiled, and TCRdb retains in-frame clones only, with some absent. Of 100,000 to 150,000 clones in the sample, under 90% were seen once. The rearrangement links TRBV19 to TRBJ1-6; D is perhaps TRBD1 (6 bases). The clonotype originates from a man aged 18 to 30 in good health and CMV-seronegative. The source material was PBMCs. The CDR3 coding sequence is TGTGCCAGTAGCTCGACAGGATCCTATAATTCACCCCTCCACTTT. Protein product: CASSSTGSYNSPLHF.